This T cell receptor beta chain was sequenced during a study of blood T cells in healthy people across ages. Germline V gene sequence: CDR1 SGHRS, CDR2 YFSETQ. There are 13 residues in the CDR3. A second about 6 to 12 cycle PCR used barcoded and J-beta primers. TCRdb ran MiXCR on the 5' RACE reads and lists one entry per CDR3 protein. Of about 1.6 million distinct CDR3 sequences listed, about 32% are singletons. The clonotype originates from a woman younger than 45 in good health. Sequencing was carried out using blood. The chain carries TRBV5-1 and TRBJ1-6; D perhaps matches TRBD1 (5 bases). The better agreement between TRBJ1-1 and the DNA end casts doubt on the J call. The CDR3 region is CASALGGNTEAFF. The CDR3 coding sequence is TGCGCCAGCGCCCTGGGGGGGAACACTGAAGCTTTCTTT.